The TCR beta chain described here comes from a study of CD8 T cells in ankylosing spondylitis (dated by TCRdb to between 2016 and 2019). For context, the study as a whole: To find TCR variants linked to disease, the study profiled T cell receptor beta repertoires in ankylosing spondylitis patients and healthy donors. Samples of peripheral blood were taken, and for ankylosing spondylitis patients, synovial fluid was collected as well. The full study cohort comprised roughly 24 ankylosing spondylitis patients and some 110 healthy donors.

The instrument given in TCRdb is Illumina HiSeq 2500. Quantitative 5'-RACE with molecular barcodes was the method used to prepare the TCR beta libraries. In the paper's pipeline: Disease-linked TCR variants were identified with a new computational method built on a probabilistic model of VDJ rearrangement. TCRdb reworked the public reads: Q25 trimming with fastp, MiXCR clone assembly, productive beta chains retained. Entries are consolidated by CDR3 protein sequence, retaining the most common genes and DNA. The V and J calls and clone size come from TCRdb's table, not from the authors' own analysis. The sample table shows around 300,000 distinct CDR3 sequences, and under 14% are seen once. The top ten clonotypes cover roughly 9.2% of the sample. This clonotype was counted ten times or more. What antigen it recognizes has not been identified. Nothing much larger sits one base from this clone, and base qualities are not available.

The CDR3 spans 16 residues, from the cysteine through the phenylalanine. The kept DNA is CDR3 alone, 48 bases in frame from the first base. Germline trimming amounts to 4 bases on V and 2 bases on J, with 11 as the count of junction bases outside the gene matches. The germline V gene specifies SGHRS as CDR1 and YFSETQ as CDR2. Results and caveats for the whole study, not just this receptor: Blood from ankylosing spondylitis patients appeared to be characterized by a TCR beta motif composed of roughly eight highly homologous amino acid variants. Some motif variants had previously been reported in the synovial fluid and blood of reactive arthritis patients, which suggests shared mechanisms of disease initiation. Significant enrichment of the disease-linked clones was reported in matched synovial fluid samples from ankylosing spondylitis patients. The disease-linked clones had a CD8+ phenotype and were found at relatively low frequencies in peripheral blood.

Sequenced sample: blood, either unsorted or a sorted T cell fraction (not recorded which). The chain is made from TRBV5-1 and TRBJ2-5; the junction holds 7 bases that match TRBD2. This TCR came from a female donor with ankylosing spondylitis or in good health (not recorded which). In nucleotide form, the sequence is TGCGCCAGCAGCGTGGGTGGCGGGGGACTTCAAGAGACCCAGTACTTC. It codes for CASSVGGGGLQETQYF.